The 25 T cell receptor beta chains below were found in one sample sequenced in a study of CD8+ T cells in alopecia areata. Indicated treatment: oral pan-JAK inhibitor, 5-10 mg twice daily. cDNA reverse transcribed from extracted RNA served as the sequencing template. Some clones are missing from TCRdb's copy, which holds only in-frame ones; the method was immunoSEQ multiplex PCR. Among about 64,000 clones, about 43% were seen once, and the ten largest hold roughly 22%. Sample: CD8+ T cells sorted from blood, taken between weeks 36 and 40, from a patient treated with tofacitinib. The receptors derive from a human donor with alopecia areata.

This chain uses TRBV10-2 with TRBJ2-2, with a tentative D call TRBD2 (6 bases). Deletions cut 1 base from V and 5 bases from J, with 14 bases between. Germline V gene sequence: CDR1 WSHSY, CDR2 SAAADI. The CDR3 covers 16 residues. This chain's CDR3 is CASSEFRLGGTGELFF. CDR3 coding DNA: TGCGCCAGCAGTGAGTTCCGACTAGGAGGGACCGGGGAGCTGTTTTTT.

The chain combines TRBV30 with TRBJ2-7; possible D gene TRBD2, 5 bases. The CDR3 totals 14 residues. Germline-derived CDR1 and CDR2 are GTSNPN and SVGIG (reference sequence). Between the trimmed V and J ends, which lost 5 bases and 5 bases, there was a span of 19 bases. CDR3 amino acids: CAWDPSGFVNEQYF. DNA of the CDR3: TGTGCCTGGGACCCTTCGGGATTCGTGAACGAGCAGTACTTC.

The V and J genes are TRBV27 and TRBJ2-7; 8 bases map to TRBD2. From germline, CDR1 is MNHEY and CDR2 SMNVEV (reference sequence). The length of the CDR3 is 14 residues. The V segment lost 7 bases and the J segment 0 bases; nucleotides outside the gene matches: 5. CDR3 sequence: CASKAAGASYEQYF. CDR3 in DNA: TGTGCCAGCAAAGCAGCGGGAGCCTCCTACGAGCAGTACTTC.

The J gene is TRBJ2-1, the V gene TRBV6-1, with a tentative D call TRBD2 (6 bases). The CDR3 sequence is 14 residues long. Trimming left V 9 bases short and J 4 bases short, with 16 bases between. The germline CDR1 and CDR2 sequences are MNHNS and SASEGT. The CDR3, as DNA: TGTGCCAGGGTTCCGGGACTGGATTACAATGAGCAGTTCTTC. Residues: CARVPGLDYNEQFF.

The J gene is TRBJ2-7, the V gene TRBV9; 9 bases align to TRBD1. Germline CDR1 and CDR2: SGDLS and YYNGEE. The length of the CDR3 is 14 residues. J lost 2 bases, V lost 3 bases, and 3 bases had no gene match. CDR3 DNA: TGTGCCAGCAGCGCGGGACAGGGACCCTACGAGCAGTACTTC. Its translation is CASSAGQGPYEQYF.

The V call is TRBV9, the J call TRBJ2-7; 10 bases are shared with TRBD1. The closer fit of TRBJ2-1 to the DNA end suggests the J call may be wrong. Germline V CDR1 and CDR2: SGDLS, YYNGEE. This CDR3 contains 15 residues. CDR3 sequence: CASSVGTGEHNEQFF. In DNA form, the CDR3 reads TGTGCCAGCAGCGTGGGGACAGGGGAGCACAATGAGCAGTTCTTC.

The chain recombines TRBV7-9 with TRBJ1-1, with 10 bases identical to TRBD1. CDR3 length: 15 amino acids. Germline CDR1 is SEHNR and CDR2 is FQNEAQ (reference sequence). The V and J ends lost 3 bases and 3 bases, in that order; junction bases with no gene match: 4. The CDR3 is CASSFRTGGDTEAFF. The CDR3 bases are TGTGCCAGCAGCTTCCGGACAGGGGGGGACACTGAAGCTTTCTTT.

The CDR3 reads CASSHLPRVAGQPQHF. The CDR3 nucleotides read TGCGCCAGCAGCCACCTCCCCAGGGTAGCAGGTCAGCCCCAGCATTTT. The chain carries TRBV4-1 and TRBJ1-5; perhaps TRBD1 as D (5 bases). V dropped 3 bases and J dropped 6 bases, with 18 bases sitting between them. Germline-derived CDR1 and CDR2 are MGHRA and YSYEKL. The CDR3 spans 16 residues.

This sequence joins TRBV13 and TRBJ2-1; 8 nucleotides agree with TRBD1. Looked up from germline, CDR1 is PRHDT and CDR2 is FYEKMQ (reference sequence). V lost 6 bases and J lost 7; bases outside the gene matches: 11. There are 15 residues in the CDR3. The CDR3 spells CASSSPATGDNEQFF. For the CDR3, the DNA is TGTGCCAGCAGTTCCCCCGCGACAGGGGATAATGAGCAGTTCTTC. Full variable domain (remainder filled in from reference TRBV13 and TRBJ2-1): AAGVIQSPRHLIKEKRETATLKCYPIPRHDTVYWYQQGPGQDPQFLISFYEKMQSDKGSIPDRFSAQQFSDYHSELNMSSLELGDSALYFCASSSPATGDNEQFFGPGTRLTVL.

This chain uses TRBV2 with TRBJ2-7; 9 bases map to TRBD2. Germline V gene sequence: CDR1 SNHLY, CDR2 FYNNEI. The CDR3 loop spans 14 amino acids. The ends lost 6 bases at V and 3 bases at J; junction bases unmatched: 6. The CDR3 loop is CASSLSSGNYEQYF. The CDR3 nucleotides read TGTGCCAGCAGCTTATCTAGCGGGAACTACGAGCAGTACTTC.

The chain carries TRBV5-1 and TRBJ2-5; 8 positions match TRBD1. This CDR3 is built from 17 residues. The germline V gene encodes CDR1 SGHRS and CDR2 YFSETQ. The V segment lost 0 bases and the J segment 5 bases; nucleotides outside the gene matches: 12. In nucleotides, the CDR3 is TGCGCCAGCAGCTTGGAGTACAGGGGGTCGGGTGTGGAGACCCAGTACTTC. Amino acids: CASSLEYRGSGVETQYF.

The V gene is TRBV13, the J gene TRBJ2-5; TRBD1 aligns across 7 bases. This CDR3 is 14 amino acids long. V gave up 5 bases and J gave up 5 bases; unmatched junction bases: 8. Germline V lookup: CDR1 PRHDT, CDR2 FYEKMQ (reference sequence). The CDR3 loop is CASSKRTGGETQYF. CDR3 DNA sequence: TGTGCCAGCAGCAAACGGACAGGTGGTGAGACCCAGTACTTC.

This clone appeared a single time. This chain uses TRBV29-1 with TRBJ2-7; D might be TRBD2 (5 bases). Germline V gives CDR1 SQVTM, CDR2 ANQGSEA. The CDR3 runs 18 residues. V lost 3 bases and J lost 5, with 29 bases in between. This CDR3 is CSVETRTRETPGVHEQYF. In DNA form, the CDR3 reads TGCAGCGTTGAGACCCGAACAAGAGAGACCCCCGGGGTCCACGAGCAGTACTTC.

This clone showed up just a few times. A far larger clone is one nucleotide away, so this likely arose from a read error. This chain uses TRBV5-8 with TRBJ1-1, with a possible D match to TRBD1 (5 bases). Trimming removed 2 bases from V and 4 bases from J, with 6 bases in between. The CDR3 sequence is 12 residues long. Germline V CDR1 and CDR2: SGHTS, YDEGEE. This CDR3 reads CASSFGTTEAFF. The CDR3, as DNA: TGTGCCAGCAGCTTCGGGACCACTGAAGCTTTCTTT.

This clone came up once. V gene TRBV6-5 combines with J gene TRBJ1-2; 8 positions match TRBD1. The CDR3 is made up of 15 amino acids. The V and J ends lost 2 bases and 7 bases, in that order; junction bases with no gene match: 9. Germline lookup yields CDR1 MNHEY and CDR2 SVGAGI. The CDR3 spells CASSYTPTGVSGYTF. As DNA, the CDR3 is TGTGCCAGCAGTTACACCCCGACAGGGGTGAGTGGCTACACCTTC.

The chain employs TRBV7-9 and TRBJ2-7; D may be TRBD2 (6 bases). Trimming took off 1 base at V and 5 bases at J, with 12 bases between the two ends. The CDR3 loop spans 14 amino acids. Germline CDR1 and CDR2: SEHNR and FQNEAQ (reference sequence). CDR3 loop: CASSLVGTLDEQYF. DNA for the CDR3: TGTGCCAGCAGCTTAGTCGGGACTCTGGACGAGCAGTACTTC.

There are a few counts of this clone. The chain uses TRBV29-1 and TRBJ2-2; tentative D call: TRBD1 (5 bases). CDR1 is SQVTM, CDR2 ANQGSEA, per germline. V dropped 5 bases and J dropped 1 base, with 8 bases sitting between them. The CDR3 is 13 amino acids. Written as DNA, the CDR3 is TGCAGCGTTTGCAGGGAGAACACCGGGGAGCTGTTTTTT. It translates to CSVCRENTGELFF.

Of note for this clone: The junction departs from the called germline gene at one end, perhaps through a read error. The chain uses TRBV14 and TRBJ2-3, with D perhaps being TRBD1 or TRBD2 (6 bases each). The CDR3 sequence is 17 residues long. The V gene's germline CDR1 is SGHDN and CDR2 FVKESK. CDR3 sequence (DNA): TGTGCCAGCAGCCAAGAGGCGGGGCGTCTTTGGCGGGACACGCAGTATTTC. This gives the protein CASSQEAGRLWRDTQYF. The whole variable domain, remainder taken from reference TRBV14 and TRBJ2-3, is EAGVTQFPSHSVIEKGQTVTLRCDPISGHDNLYWYRRVMGKEIKFLLHFVKESKQDESGMPNNRFLAERTGGTYSTLKVQPAELEDSGVYFCASSQEAGRLWRDTQYFGPGTRLTVL.

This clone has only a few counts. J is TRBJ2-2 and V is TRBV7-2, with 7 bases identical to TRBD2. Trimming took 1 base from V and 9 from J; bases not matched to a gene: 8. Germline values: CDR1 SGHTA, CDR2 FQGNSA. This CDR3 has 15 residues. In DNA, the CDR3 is TGTGCCAGCAGCTTAGTCACAGGACTAGATCGGGAGCTGTTTTTT. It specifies CASSLVTGLDRELFF.

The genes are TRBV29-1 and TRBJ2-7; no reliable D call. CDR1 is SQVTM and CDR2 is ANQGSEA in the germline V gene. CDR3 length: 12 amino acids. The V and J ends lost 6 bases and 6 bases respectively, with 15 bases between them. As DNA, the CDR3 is TGCAGCGTGACCACCGACGAGTTCGAGCAGTACTTC. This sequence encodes CSVTTDEFEQYF.

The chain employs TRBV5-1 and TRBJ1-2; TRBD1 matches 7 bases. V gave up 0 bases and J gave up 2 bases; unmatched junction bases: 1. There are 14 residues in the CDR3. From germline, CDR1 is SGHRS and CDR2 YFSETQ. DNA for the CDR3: TGCGCCAGCAGCTTGGCAGGGGGAAACTATGGCTACACCTTC. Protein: CASSLAGGNYGYTF.

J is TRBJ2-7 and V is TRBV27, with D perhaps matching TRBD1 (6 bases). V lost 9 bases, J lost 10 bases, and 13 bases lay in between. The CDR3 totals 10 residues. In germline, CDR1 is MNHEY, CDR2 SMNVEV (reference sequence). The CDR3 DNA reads TGTGCCAGGCACCAGGACAGACAGTACTTC. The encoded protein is CARHQDRQYF.

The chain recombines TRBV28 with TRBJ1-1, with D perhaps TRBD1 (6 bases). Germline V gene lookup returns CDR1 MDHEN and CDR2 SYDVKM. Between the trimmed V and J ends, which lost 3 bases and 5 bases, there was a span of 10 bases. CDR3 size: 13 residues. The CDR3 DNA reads TGTGCCAGCAGTTTCGGGGGGCATACTGAAGCTTTCTTT. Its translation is CASSFGGHTEAFF.

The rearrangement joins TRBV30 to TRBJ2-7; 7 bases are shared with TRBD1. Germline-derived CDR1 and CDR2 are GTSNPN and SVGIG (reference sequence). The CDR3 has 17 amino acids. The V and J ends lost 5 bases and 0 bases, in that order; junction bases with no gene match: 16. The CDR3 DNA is TGTGCCTGGGAAGACAGGGTGTCTCCCTCGAGCTCCTACGAGCAGTACTTC. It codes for CAWEDRVSPSSSYEQYF.

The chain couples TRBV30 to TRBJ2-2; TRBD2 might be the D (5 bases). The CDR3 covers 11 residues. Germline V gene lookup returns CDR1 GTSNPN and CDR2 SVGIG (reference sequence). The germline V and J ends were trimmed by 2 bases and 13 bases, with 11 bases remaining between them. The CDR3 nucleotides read TGTGCCTGGAGTTCGGAGGAGTGGCTGTTTTTT. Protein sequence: CAWSSEEWLFF.